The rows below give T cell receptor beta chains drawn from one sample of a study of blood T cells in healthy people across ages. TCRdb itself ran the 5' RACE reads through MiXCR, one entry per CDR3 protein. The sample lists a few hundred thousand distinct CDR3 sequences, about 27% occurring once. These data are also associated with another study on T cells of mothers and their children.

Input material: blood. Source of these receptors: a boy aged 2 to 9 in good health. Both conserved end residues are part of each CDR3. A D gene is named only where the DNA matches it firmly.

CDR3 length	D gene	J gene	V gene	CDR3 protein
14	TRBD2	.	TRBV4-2	CASSQDRGVYEQYF
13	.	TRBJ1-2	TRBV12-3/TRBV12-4	CASSLGGAYGYTF
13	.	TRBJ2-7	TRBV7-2	CASSFGVWYEQYF
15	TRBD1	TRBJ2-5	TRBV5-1	CASSYRDRGPETQYF
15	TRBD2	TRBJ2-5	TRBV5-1	CASSLGLAVQETQYF
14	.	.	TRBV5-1	CASRNPSVYNEQFF
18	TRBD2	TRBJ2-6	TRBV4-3	CASSQETSGTNGANVLTF
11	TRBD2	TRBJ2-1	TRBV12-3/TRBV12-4	CASSLGGGQFF
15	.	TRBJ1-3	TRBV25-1	CASSRDTHSGNTIYF
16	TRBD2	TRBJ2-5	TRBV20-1	CSAAASGEHRGETQYF
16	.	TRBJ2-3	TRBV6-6	CASSHRVRGGTDTQYF
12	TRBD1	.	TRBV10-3	CAISQQGNEQFF
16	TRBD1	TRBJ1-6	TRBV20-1	CSAREYAQGTDSPLHF
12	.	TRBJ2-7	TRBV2	CASSGDDYEQYF
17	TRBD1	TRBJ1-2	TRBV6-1	CASTRTGALLANYGYTF
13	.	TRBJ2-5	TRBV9	CASSVADRETQYF
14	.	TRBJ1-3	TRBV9	CASSPEGSGNTIYF
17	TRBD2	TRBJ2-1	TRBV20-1	CSARDASLGLADNEQFF
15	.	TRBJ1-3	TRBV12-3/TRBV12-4	CASSHGLHSGNTIYF
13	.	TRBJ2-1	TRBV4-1	CASSQEPMDEQFF
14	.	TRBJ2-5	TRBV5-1	CASSRSGNQETQYF
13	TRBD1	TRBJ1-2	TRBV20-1	CSARGQGYGGYTF
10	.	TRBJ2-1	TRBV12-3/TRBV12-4	CASSPGEQFF